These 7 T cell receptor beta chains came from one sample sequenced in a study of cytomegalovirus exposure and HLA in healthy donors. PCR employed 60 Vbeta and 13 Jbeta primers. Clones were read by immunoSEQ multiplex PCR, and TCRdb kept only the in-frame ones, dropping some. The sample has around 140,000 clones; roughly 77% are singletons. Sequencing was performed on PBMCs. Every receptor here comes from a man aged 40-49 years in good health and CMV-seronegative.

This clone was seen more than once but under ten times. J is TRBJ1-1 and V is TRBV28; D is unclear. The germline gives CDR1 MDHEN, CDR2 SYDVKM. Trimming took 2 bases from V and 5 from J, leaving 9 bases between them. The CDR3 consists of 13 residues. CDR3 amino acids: CASSLIGYTEAFF. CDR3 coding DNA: TGTGCCAGCAGTTTAATCGGGTATACTGAAGCTTTCTTT.

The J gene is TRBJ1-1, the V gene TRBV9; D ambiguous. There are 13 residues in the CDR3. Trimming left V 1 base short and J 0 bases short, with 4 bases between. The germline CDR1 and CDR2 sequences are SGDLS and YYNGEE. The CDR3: CASSVTLNTEAFF. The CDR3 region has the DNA TGTGCCAGCAGCGTAACTCTGAACACTGAAGCTTTCTTT.

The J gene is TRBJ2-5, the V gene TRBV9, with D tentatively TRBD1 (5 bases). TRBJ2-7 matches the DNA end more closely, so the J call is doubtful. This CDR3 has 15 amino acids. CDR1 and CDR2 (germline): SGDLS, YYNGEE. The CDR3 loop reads CASSVATGSTYEQYF. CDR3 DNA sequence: TGTGCCAGCAGCGTAGCTACAGGATCTACCTACGAGCAGTACTTC.

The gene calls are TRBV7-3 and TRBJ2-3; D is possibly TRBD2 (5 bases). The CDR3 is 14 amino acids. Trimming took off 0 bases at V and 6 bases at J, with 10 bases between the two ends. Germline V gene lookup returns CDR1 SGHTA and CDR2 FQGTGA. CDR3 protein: CASSLTDGIDTQYF. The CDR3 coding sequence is TGTGCCAGCAGCTTAACGGACGGGATTGATACGCAGTATTTT.

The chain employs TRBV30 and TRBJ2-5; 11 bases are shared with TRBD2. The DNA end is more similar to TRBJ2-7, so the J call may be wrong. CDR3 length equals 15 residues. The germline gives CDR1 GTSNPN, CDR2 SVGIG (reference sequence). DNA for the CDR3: TGTGCCTGGAGTGCAGTACTAGCGGGGGCCTACGAGCAGTACTTC. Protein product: CAWSAVLAGAYEQYF.

CDR3 sequence (DNA): TGTGCCAGTAGTGCGGGACAGGGGCACTCCTATAATTCACCCCTCCACTTT. Translation gives CASSAGQGHSYNSPLHF. The V call is TRBV19, the J call TRBJ1-6; 10 nucleotides agree with TRBD1. The V gene end was trimmed by 5 bases and the J gene end by 0 bases; junction bases not matched to a gene: 4. This CDR3 is 17 amino acids long. CDR1 and CDR2 from the germline V gene are LNHDA and SQIVND (reference sequence).

The DNA for the CDR3 is TGCAGCGTCGAAAACAGCATGAACACTGAAGCTTTCTTT. Amino acids: CSVENSMNTEAFF. This rearrangement joins TRBV29-1 to TRBJ1-1; D unresolved. Germline V gives CDR1 SQVTM, CDR2 ANQGSEA. There are 13 residues in the CDR3. The V end lost 6 bases, the J end lost 0 bases, and 11 bases lay between the germline ends.